These 5 T cell receptor beta chains originate from one sample sequenced in a study of read filtering for tumor transcriptome and immune sequencing. Molecular barcoded adaptors covering alpha/delta and beta/gamma chains were used on about 0.4 ug RNA. Via MiXCR, TCRdb re-called the reads, giving one row per CDR3 protein. This table has about 63,000 distinct CDR3 sequences, around 13% appearing once. Sequencing used a population of CD138-negative cells sorted from bone marrow. The receptor set was obtained from a donor at least 40 years old with multiple myeloma.

This clonotype was counted many times. V gene TRBV20-1 combines with J gene TRBJ2-1; D is undetermined. Trimming removed 5 bases at V and 6 bases at J, with 11 bases between. Germline CDR1 and CDR2: DFQATT and SNEGSKA (reference sequence). The CDR3 extends over 12 amino acids. The CDR3 protein is CSAGATRNEQFF. CDR3 sequence (DNA): TGCAGTGCTGGAGCTACGCGCAATGAGCAGTTCTTC.

This clonotype came up many times. V and J are TRBV29-1 and TRBJ2-1, with 7 nucleotides matching TRBD1. The CDR3 runs 14 residues. Looked up from germline, CDR1 is SQVTM and CDR2 is ANQGSEA. V lost 8 bases, J lost 2 bases, and 9 bases stayed unmatched. The CDR3 DNA follows: TGCAGCACGACAGGGCAGGGGGCCTACAATGAGCAGTTCTTC. This codes for CSTTGQGAYNEQFF.

This clonotype occurred many times. The rearrangement links TRBV29-1 to TRBJ2-2; TRBD2 aligns across 8 bases. CDR1 and CDR2 from the germline V gene are SQVTM and ANQGSEA. Trimming took 5 bases from V and 3 from J; bases not matched to a gene: 5. The CDR3 runs 14 residues. The CDR3 DNA is TGCAGCGTTCTGACTAGCGCGTACACCGGGGAGCTGTTTTTT. Protein: CSVLTSAYTGELFF.

This clonotype has a count of ten or more. The CDR3 nucleotides are TGTGCCAGCAGCTTAGAGCCGCGTCCCGGAAAACTGTTTTTT. It yields the protein CASSLEPRPGKLFF. This sequence joins TRBV11-2 and TRBJ1-4; D is unresolved. In germline, CDR1 is SGHAT, CDR2 FQNNGV. V lost 0 bases and J lost 10, with 12 bases in between. CDR3 length: 14 residues.

The table lists this clonotype with many counts. The chain links TRBV5-4 to TRBJ2-5; 9 bases fit TRBD1. Unmatched junction bases numbered 9, after V lost 4 bases and J lost 2 bases. Germline V CDR1 and CDR2: SGHNT, YYREEE (reference sequence). CDR3 length: 16 amino acids. CDR3 sequence reads: CASSPWTGEGQETQYF. The CDR3 coding sequence is TGTGCCAGCAGCCCTTGGACAGGGGAGGGGCAAGAGACCCAGTACTTC.